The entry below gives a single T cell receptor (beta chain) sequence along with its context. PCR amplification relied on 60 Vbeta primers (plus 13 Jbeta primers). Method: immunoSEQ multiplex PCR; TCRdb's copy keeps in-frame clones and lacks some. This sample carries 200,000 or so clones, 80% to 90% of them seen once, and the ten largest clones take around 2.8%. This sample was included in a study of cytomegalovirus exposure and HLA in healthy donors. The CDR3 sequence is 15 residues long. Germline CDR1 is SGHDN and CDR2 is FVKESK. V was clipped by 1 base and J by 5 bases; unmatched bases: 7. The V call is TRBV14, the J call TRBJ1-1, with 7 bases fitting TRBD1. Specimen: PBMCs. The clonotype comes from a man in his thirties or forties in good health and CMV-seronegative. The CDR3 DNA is TGTGCCAGCAGCCAAGTTAGGGGGCGCGGGACTGAAGCTTTCTTT. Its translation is CASSQVRGRGTEAFF. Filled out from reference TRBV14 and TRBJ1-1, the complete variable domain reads EAGVTQFPSHSVIEKGQTVTLRCDPISGHDNLYWYRRVMGKEIKFLLHFVKESKQDESGMPNNRFLAERTGGTYSTLKVQPAELEDSGVYFCASSQVRGRGTEAFFGQGTRLTVV.